Sequencing of this TCR beta chain was carried out in a study of beta chain features in type 1 diabetes. At the level of the study: Age, gender and cell yields were alike across patients and healthy donors. Study-wide findings and caveats: A moderate, significant TCRB CDR3 shortening appeared in type 1 diabetes across four CD4+ subsets.

Trimming shortened V by 3 bases and J by 5 bases, and 18 bases separated the two germline ends. This CDR3 has 15 residues. Per germline, CDR1 SQVTM and CDR2 ANQGSEA. Researchers reported sorting CD4+ naive, central memory, regulatory and stem cell-like memory cells via CD45RO/CCR7/CD25/CD127/CD95/CD27. This clone showed up just a few times. Its antigen remains unidentified. TCRB transcripts that were expressed got sequenced, as all of the isolated RNA had been reverse transcribed. Profiling relied on immunoSEQ multiplex PCR, and the TCRdb table lists in-frame clones only, not all of them. The sample includes around 250,000 clones, 27% of them seen just once.

Sequencing input: central memory CD4+ T cells from blood. The chain combines TRBV29-1 with TRBJ2-3; tentatively, D is TRBD1 or TRBD2 (5 bases each). This TCR was sampled from a man aged 25-45 years in good health. DNA for the CDR3: TGCAGCGTTGACCCTGGACTCAGGGTACAAGATACGCAGTATTTT. The encoded protein is CSVDPGLRVQDTQYF.